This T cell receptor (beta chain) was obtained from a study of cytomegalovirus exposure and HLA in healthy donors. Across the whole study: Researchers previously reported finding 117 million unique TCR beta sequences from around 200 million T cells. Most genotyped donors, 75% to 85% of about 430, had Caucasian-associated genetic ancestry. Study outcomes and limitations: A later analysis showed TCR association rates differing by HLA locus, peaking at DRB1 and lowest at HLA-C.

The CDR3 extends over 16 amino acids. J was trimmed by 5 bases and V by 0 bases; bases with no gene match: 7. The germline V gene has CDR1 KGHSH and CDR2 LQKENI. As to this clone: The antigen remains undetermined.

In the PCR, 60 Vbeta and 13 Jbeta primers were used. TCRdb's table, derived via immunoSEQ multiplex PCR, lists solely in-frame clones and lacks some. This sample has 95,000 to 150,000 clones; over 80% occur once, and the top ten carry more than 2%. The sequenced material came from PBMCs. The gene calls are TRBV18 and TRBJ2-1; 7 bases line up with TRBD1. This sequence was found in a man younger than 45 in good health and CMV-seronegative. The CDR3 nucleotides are TGTGCCAGCTCACCACCGATGCCGACAGGGAACAATGAGCAGTTCTTC. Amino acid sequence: CASSPPMPTGNNEQFF.